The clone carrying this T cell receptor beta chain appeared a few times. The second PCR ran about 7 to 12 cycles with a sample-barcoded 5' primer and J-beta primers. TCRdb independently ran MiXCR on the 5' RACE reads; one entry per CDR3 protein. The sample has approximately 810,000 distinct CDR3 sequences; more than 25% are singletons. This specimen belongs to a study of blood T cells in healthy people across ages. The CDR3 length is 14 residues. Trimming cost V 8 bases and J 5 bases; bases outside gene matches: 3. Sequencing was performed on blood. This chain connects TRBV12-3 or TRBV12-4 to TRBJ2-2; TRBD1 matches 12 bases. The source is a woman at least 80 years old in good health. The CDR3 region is CASGDRGQTGELFF. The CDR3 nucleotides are TGTGCCAGCGGGGACAGGGGGCAAACCGGGGAGCTGTTTTTT.